The clone carrying this T cell receptor (beta chain) came up a few times. Its cognate antigen is unknown. V trimming: 5 bases; J trimming: 2 bases; junction bases outside the gene matches: 7. Germline V gives CDR1 MNHEY, CDR2 SVGAGI. The CDR3 consists of 15 residues. Isolation per sample recovered at least 7 million PBMCs. Then a second PCR, running about 6 to 11 cycles, was carried out with a sample-barcoded 5' primer and a J-beta primer mix. The template-switch adaptor was a 5' adaptor with 12 random nucleotides. It tagged each cDNA molecule. Each CDR3 protein is one row after TCRdb ran MiXCR on the 5' RACE reads. The sample consists of around 990,000 distinct CDR3 sequences, roughly two fifths of them appearing once. The data stem from a study of blood T cells in healthy people across ages. Study-level findings and limits: Among long-lived donors, naive CD4+ cells were more numerous and diversity higher than in aged donors.

The sequenced sample was blood. This TCR derives from a young man in good health. The genes are TRBV6-5 and TRBJ2-3; 7 bases map to TRBD1. The CDR3 sequence: CASSSDRVYTDTQYF. CDR3 sequence (DNA): TGTGCCAGCAGTAGTGACAGGGTCTACACAGATACGCAGTATTTT.